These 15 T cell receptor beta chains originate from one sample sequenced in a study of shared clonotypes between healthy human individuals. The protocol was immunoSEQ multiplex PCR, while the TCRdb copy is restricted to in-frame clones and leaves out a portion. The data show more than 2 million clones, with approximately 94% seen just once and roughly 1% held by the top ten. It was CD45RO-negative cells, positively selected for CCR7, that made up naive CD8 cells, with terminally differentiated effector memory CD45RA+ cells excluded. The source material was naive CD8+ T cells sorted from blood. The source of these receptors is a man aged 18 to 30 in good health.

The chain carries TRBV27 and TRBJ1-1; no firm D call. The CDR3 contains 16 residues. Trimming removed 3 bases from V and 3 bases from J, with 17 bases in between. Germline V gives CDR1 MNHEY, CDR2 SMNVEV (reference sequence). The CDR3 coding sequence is TGTGCCAGCAGTTTGTCTTTCGGAGAGGTTTACACTGAAGCTTTCTTT. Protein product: CASSLSFGEVYTEAFF.

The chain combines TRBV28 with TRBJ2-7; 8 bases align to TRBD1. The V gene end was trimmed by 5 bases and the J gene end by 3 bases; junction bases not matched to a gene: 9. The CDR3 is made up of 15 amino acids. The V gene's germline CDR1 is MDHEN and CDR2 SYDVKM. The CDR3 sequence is CASSPTGEHFYEQYF. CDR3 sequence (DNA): TGTGCCAGCAGTCCGACAGGGGAACACTTCTACGAGCAGTACTTC.

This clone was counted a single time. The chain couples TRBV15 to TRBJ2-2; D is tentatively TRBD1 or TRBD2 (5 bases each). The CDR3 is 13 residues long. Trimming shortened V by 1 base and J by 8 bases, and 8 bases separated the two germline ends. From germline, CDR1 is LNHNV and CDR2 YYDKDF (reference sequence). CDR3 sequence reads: CATSRGGAGELFF. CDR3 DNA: TGTGCCACCAGCAGAGGAGGGGCTGGGGAGCTGTTTTTT.

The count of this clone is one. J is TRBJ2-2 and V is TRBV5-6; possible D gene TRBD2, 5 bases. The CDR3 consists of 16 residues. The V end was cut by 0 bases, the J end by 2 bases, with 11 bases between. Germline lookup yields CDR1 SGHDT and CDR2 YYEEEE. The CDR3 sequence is CASSLELEANTGELFF. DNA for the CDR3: TGTGCCAGCAGCTTGGAGCTGGAGGCCAACACCGGGGAGCTGTTTTTT.

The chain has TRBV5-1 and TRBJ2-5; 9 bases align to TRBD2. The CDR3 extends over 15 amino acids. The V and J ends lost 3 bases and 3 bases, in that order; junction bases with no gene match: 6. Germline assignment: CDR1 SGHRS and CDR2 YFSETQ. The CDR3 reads CASSWPERGEETQYF. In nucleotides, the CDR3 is TGCGCCAGCAGCTGGCCGGAGCGGGGGGAAGAGACCCAGTACTTC.

CDR3 sequence: CASRQGRTEAFF. The DNA for the CDR3 is TGTGCCAGCAGGCAGGGTAGGACTGAAGCTTTCTTT. V gene TRBV6-4 combines with J gene TRBJ1-1, with TRBD1 as a possible D gene (5 bases). The V and J ends lost 6 bases and 5 bases respectively, with 10 bases between them. There are 12 residues in the CDR3. The germline V gene has CDR1 MRHNA and CDR2 SNTAGT.

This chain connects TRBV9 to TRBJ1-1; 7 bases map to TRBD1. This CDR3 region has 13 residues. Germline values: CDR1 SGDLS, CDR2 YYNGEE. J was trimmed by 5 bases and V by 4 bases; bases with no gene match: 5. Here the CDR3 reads CASSLGQETEAFF. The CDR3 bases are TGTGCCAGCAGCCTTGGACAGGAGACTGAAGCTTTCTTT.

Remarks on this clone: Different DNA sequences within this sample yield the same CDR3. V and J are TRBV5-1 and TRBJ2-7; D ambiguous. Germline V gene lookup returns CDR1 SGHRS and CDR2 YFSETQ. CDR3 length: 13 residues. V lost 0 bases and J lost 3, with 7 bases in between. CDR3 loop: CASSLDLSYEQYF. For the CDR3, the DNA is TGCGCCAGCAGCTTGGATTTAAGCTACGAGCAGTACTTC.

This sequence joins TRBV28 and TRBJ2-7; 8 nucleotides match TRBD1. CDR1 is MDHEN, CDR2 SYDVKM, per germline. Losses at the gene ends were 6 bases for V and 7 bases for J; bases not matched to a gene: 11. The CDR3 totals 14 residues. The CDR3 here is CASSQVQGAREQYF. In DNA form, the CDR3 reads TGTGCCAGCAGCCAGGTTCAGGGGGCCAGAGAGCAGTACTTC.

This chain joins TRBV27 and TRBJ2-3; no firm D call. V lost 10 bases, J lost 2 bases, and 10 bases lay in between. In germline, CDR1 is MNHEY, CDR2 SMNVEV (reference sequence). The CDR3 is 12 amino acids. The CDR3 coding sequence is TGTGCCACCGGAATTTTCACAGATACGCAGTATTTT. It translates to CATGIFTDTQYF.

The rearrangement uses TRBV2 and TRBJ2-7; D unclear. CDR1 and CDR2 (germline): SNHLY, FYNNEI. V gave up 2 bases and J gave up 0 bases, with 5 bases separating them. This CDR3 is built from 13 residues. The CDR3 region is CASSEPRSYEQYF. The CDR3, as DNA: TGTGCCAGCAGTGAACCCCGCTCCTACGAGCAGTACTTC. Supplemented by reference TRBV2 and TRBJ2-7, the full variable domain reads EPEVTQTPSHQVTQMGQEVILRCVPISNHLYFYWYRQILGQKVEFLVSFYNNEISEKSEIFDDQFSVERPDGSNFTLKIRSTKLEDSAMYFCASSEPRSYEQYFGPGTRLTVT.

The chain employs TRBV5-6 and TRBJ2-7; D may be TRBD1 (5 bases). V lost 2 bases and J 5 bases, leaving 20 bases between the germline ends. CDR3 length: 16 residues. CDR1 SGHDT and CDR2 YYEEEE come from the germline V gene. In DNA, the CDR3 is TGTGCCAGCAGCTTCTTGAGCAGGGCCACGGGTGACGAGCAGTACTTC. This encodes CASSFLSRATGDEQYF.

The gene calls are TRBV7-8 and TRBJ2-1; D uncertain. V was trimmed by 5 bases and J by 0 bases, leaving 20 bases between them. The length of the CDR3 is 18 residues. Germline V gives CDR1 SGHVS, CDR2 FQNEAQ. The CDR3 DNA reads TGTGCCAGCAGCCAAACTCAGATTGGCGGCCTCTCCTACAATGAGCAGTTCTTC. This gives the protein CASSQTQIGGLSYNEQFF.

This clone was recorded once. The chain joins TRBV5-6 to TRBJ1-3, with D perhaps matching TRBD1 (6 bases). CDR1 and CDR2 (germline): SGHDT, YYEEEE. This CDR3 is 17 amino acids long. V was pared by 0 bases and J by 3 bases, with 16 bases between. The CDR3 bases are TGTGCCAGCAGCTTGGAACAGGGCAGGGTGAATGGAAACACCATATATTTT. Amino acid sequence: CASSLEQGRVNGNTIYF.

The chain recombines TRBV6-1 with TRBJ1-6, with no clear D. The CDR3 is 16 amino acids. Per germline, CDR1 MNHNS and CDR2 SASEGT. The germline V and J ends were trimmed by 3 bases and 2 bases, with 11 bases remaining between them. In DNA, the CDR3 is TGTGCCAGCAGTGACTATGGGCAGCCCTATAATTCACCCCTCCACTTT. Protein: CASSDYGQPYNSPLHF.